Each of the 22 T cell receptor beta chains below was sequenced from the same sample in a study of patients and donors after allogeneic stem cell transplantation. TCRdb independently ran MiXCR on the RT-PCR reads; one entry per CDR3 protein. Here the sample spans about 960,000 distinct CDR3 sequences, roughly 17% being singletons. The sample consisted of blood, either unsorted or a sorted T cell fraction (not recorded which). The receptors here all came from a human donor who was either an allogeneic HSCT recipient or a stem cell or donor lymphocyte infusion donor (not recorded which). It is not recorded whose cells these are; they may come from a transplant donor.

The chain has TRBV5-1 and TRBJ1-6; D ambiguous. Trimming removed 1 base at V and 5 bases at J, with 7 bases between. The CDR3 covers 14 residues. The germline gives CDR1 SGHRS, CDR2 YFSETQ. CDR3 residues: CASSLRLDNSPLHF. The CDR3 region has the DNA TGCGCCAGCAGCTTGAGACTAGATAATTCACCCCTCCACTTT.

Comments on this clonotype: One end of the junction is discordant with germline, which a read error may explain. V usage is TRBV20-1 and J usage is TRBJ1-1, with 7 bases aligning to TRBD1. CDR3 length: 12 amino acids. Germline-derived CDR1 and CDR2 are DFQATT and SNEGSKA (reference sequence). CDR3: CSAIDREGPTIF. Here the CDR3 DNA reads TGCAGTGCTATAGACAGGGAAGGCCCAACTATCTTT.

The chain employs TRBV5-1 and TRBJ2-3; 8 bases match TRBD2. Trimming cost V 4 bases and J 8 bases; bases outside gene matches: 15. Germline V CDR1 and CDR2: SGHRS, YFSETQ. There are 16 residues in the CDR3. CDR3: CASSRPEAGDLGTQYF. In DNA, the CDR3 is TGCGCCAGCAGCCGGCCTGAAGCGGGAGATTTAGGTACGCAGTATTTT.

This clonotype came up many times. The genes are TRBV2 and TRBJ2-2; D assignment may be TRBD1 or TRBD2 (5 bases each). CDR1 SNHLY and CDR2 FYNNEI come from the germline V gene. Trimming pared 7 bases from V and 5 bases from J, leaving 11 bases between. The CDR3 loop spans 13 amino acids. CDR3 sequence reads: CASTPRETGELFF. CDR3 nucleotides: TGTGCCAGCACCCCCAGGGAGACCGGGGAGCTGTTTTTT.

This clonotype has just a few counts. V gene TRBV6-1 combines with J gene TRBJ2-7, with 9 positions matching TRBD1. This CDR3 region has 15 residues. Germline V CDR1 and CDR2: MNHNS, SASEGT. V shed 5 bases and J 3 bases; nucleotides not matched to a gene: 8. CDR3: CASSPRPGQGYEQYF. The CDR3, as DNA: TGTGCCAGCAGTCCCCGACCGGGACAGGGCTACGAGCAGTACTTC.

The chain joins TRBV7-3 to TRBJ1-2; no definite D call. With 5 bases removed from V and 8 bases from J, the gap between germline ends came to 18 bases. The CDR3 is 14 residues long. Per the germline V gene, CDR1 is SGHTA and CDR2 is FQGTGA. The CDR3 DNA sequence: TGTGCCAGCAGCCGACGGACTATCGGGGAAGGCTACACCTTC. Translated, it gives CASSRRTIGEGYTF. Based on the CDR3 plus reference TRBV7-3 and TRBJ1-2, the full variable domain is GAGVSQTPSNKVTEKGKYVELRCDPISGHTALYWYRQSLGQGPEFLIYFQGTGAADDSGLPNDRFFAVRPEGSVSTLKIQRTERGDSAVYLCASSRRTIGEGYTFGSGTRLTVV.

This chain links TRBV7-2 with TRBJ1-2; 9 nucleotides align to TRBD1. Germline CDR1 SGHTA, CDR2 FQGNSA. The CDR3 loop spans 14 amino acids. V was clipped by 5 bases and J by 7 bases; unmatched bases: 8. As DNA, the CDR3 is TGTGCCAGCAGCCCAAGGGACAGGGAGACTGGCTACACCTTC. Its protein product is CASSPRDRETGYTF. The whole variable domain, remainder taken from reference TRBV7-2 and TRBJ1-2, is GAGVSQSPSNKVTEKGKDVELRCDPISGHTALYWYRQSLGQGLEFLIYFQGNSAPDKSGLPSDRFSAERTGGSVSTLTIQRTQQEDSAVYLCASSPRDRETGYTFGSGTRLTVV.

This clonotype has a handful of counts. This chain joins TRBV5-1 and TRBJ2-5; 10 bases are a match to TRBD2. V was clipped by 1 base and J by 4 bases; unmatched bases: 10. The CDR3 contains 17 residues. The germline CDR1 and CDR2 sequences are SGHRS and YFSETQ. The CDR3 reads CASSLPQREGLLETQYF. CDR3 coding DNA: TGCGCCAGCAGCTTGCCCCAGCGGGAGGGCCTCCTAGAGACCCAGTACTTC.

The chain links TRBV4-3 to TRBJ1-1; D unresolved. This CDR3 is 15 amino acids long. V was pared by 4 bases and J by 0 bases, with 12 bases between. CDR1 is LGHNA and CDR2 is YSLEER in the germline V gene. The CDR3 DNA reads TGCGCCAGCAGCCTCCTGATCCAGATGAACACTGAAGCTTTCTTT. Translation gives CASSLLIQMNTEAFF.

This clonotype was seen a handful of times. The CDR3 loop reads CASSRWGGSYNEQFF. The CDR3 DNA is TGCGCCAGCAGCCGATGGGGGGGCTCCTACAATGAGCAGTTCTTC. V gene TRBV4-3 combines with J gene TRBJ2-1, with 7 bases matching TRBD2. CDR3 length: 15 residues. With V trimmed by 4 bases and J by 0 bases, 3 bases remained unmatched. CDR1 and CDR2 (germline): LGHNA, YSLEER.

This clonotype was recorded many times. The V and J genes are TRBV20-1 and TRBJ2-7; a possible D gene is TRBD2 (7 bases). The germline V and J ends were trimmed by 2 bases and 6 bases, with 14 bases remaining between them. Per germline, CDR1 DFQATT and CDR2 SNEGSKA (reference sequence). This CDR3 is 13 amino acids long. In DNA form, the CDR3 reads TGCAGTGCTAGATATCTGGGAGGGGGCGAGCAGTACTTC. Protein sequence: CSARYLGGGEQYF.

This clonotype appeared a few times. The rearrangement joins TRBV20-1 to TRBJ1-1; D is uncertain. The V end was cut by 3 bases, the J end by 3 bases, with 8 bases between. The CDR3 has 12 residues. Germline V gene lookup returns CDR1 DFQATT and CDR2 SNEGSKA (reference sequence). This CDR3 is CSASLSYTEAFF. CDR3 DNA: TGCAGTGCTAGCTTATCGTACACTGAAGCTTTCTTT.

This sequence joins TRBV9 and TRBJ2-3; D may be TRBD1 (5 bases). This CDR3 is built from 16 residues. CDR1 and CDR2 from the germline V gene are SGDLS and YYNGEE. With 5 bases removed from V and 0 bases from J, the gap between germline ends came to 16 bases. CDR3 in DNA: TGTGCCAGCAGTTTTCTAAGGGGCGTCAGCACAGATACGCAGTATTTT. As protein: CASSFLRGVSTDTQYF.

The J gene is TRBJ2-7, the V gene TRBV20-1; a weak D match, TRBD2 (5 bases). V dropped 6 bases and J dropped 0 bases, with 9 bases sitting between them. Germline CDR1 and CDR2: DFQATT and SNEGSKA (reference sequence). The CDR3 runs 12 residues. Here the CDR3 reads CSAATSSYEQYF. Here the CDR3 DNA reads TGCAGTGCCGCTACTAGCTCCTACGAGCAGTACTTC.

This chain uses TRBV2 with TRBJ1-5; D is ambiguous. CDR3 length equals 13 residues. The V gene lost 7 bases and the J gene lost 3 bases, with 10 bases spanning the gap. From germline, CDR1 is SNHLY and CDR2 FYNNEI. The CDR3 region is CASTLEINQPQHF. In DNA, the CDR3 is TGTGCCAGCACATTAGAGATCAATCAGCCCCAGCATTTT.

The table lists this clonotype with a few counts. The chain has TRBV5-1 and TRBJ2-7; the match to TRBD1 covers 9 bases. The CDR3 consists of 15 residues. The V segment lost 3 bases and the J segment 6 bases; nucleotides outside the gene matches: 10. The germline V gene has CDR1 SGHRS and CDR2 YFSETQ. In DNA, the CDR3 is TGCGCCAGCAGCTACCGCTGGGACAGGGAAGGCGAGCAGTACTTC. It yields the protein CASSYRWDREGEQYF.

The V call is TRBV18, the J call TRBJ2-1, with D tentatively TRBD1 (6 bases). Trimming took 6 bases from V and 4 from J, leaving 22 bases between them. This CDR3 has 17 residues. The germline V gene has CDR1 KGHSH and CDR2 LQKENI. The CDR3 sequence: CASSLHVWDKRYNEQFF. As DNA, the CDR3 is TGTGCCAGCTCGCTCCACGTGTGGGACAAACGATACAATGAGCAGTTCTTC.

The genes are TRBV7-3 and TRBJ2-3; D gene unclear. V was pared by 3 bases and J by 0 bases, with 10 bases between. This CDR3 has 15 residues. In germline, CDR1 is SGHTA, CDR2 FQGTGA. DNA for the CDR3: TGTGCCAGCAGCTTTGGTATCTCTAGCACAGATACGCAGTATTTT. Protein product: CASSFGISSTDTQYF.

A few counts support this clonotype. The rearrangement joins TRBV15 to TRBJ2-5, with D perhaps matching TRBD2 (6 bases). CDR1 and CDR2 (germline): LNHNV, YYDKDF (reference sequence). Between the trimmed V and J ends, which lost 1 base and 2 bases, there was a span of 8 bases. This CDR3 contains 14 residues. In nucleotides, the CDR3 is TGTGCCACCAGCAGAGGACTAGATCAAGAGACCCAGTACTTC. This translates into CATSRGLDQETQYF.

The rearrangement joins TRBV6-2 or TRBV6-3 to TRBJ1-2, with 9 bases matching TRBD1. This CDR3 comprises 17 residues. Germline CDR1 and CDR2: MNHEY and SVGEGT. V lost 2 bases, J lost 2 bases, and 9 bases stayed unmatched. The CDR3 sequence is CASSYPIPGQGNYGYTF. The CDR3 nucleotides are TGTGCCAGCAGTTACCCAATACCGGGACAGGGAAACTATGGCTACACCTTC.

This clonotype was seen a few times. The chain recombines TRBV27 with TRBJ1-6, with unresolved D. This CDR3 has 15 amino acids. Trimming left V 5 bases short and J 4 bases short, with 12 bases between. Per germline, CDR1 MNHEY and CDR2 SMNVEV (reference sequence). CDR3 sequence (DNA): TGTGCCAGCAGTCCCCGCCGGGCTTATAATTCACCCCTCCACTTT. Its translation is CASSPRRAYNSPLHF.

This clonotype was counted ten times or more. The V and J genes are TRBV5-1 and TRBJ2-7; D is unclear. V shed 1 base and J shed 4 bases, with 9 bases lying between them. Germline lookup yields CDR1 SGHRS and CDR2 YFSETQ. The CDR3 has 13 amino acids. This CDR3 is CASSLSSDYEQYF. In DNA, the CDR3 is TGCGCCAGCAGCTTGAGTTCCGATTACGAGCAGTACTTC.